The present T cell receptor (beta chain) was sequenced within a study of control samples from healthy donors and cancer patients. Trimming at V came to 4 bases and at J to 3 bases, leaving 3 bases not matched to a gene. CDR3 length: 14 residues. Germline V gene lookup returns CDR1 SGHDN and CDR2 FVKESK. TCRdb's copy holds only in-frame clones and misses some; the assay was immunoSEQ multiplex PCR. The table lists 100,000 to 120,000 clones, approximately 90% of them singletons. This clone was detected once. Sequenced sample: PBMCs. This chain joins TRBV14 and TRBJ2-7; 10 nucleotides align to TRBD2. The sequence was obtained from a woman in her sixties with lung cancer. The CDR3 nucleotides are TGTGCCAGCAGCCTTTCTAGCGGGGGCTACGAGCAGTACTTC. Translating gives CASSLSSGGYEQYF. The full variable domain, completed using reference TRBV14 and TRBJ2-7, is EAGVTQFPSHSVIEKGQTVTLRCDPISGHDNLYWYRRVMGKEIKFLLHFVKESKQDESGMPNNRFLAERTGGTYSTLKVQPAELEDSGVYFCASSLSSGGYEQYFGPGTRLTVT.